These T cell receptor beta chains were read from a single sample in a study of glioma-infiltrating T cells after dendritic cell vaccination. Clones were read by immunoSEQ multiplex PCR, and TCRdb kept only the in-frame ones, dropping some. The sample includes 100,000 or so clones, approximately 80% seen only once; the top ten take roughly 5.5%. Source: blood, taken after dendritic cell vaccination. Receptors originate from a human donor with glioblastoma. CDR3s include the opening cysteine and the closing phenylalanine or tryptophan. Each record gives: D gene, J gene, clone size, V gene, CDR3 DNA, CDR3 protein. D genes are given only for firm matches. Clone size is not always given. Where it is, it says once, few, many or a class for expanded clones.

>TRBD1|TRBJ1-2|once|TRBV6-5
TGTGCCAGCAGTTATAGACAGGGGACAACGGGTGGCTACACCTTC
CASSYRQGTTGGYTF
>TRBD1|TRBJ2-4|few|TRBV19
TGTGCCAGCCCCACAGGGGTATGGAAGACCAAAAACATTCAGTACTTC
CASPTGVWKTKNIQYF
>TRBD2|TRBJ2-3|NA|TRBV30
TGTGCCTGGAGTGGCCACCGGGGTAGCGGGAGGGTCGGGGAACCCAGTCCCAGCACAGATACGCAGTATTTT
CAWSGHRGSGRVGEPSPSTDTQYF
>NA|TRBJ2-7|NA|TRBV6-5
TGTGCCAGCAGGAGAGGGAGCGAGCAGTACTTC
CASRRGSEQYF
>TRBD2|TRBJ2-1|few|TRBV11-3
TGTGCCAGCAGCTCGAATCTAGCGGGAGTGCGCAATGAGCAGTTCTTC
CASSSNLAGVRNEQFF
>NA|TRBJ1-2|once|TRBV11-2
TGTGCCAGCAGCCCGTCCAGGGTTAACTATGGCTACACCTTC
CASSPSRVNYGYTF
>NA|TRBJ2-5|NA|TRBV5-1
TGCGCCAGCAGCTTGTCGCAGGGAGGACGGGAGACCCAGTACTTC
CASSLSQGGRETQYF
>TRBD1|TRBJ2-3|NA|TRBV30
TGTGCCTGGGTCCCGGGACAGGGGTTTACAGATACGCAGTATTTT
CAWVPGQGFTDTQYF
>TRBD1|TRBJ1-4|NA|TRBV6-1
TGTGCCAGCAGCCCCCAGGGGGTGAATGAAAAACTGTTTTTT
CASSPQGVNEKLFF
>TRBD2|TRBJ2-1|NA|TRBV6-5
TGTGCCAGCAGCACCCCGGGGGGACCCAACAATGAGCAGTTCTTC
CASSTPGGPNNEQFF
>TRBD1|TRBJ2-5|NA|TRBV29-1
TGCAGCGTTGTCAGGGGGCGAGAGACCCAGTACTTC
CSVVRGRETQYF
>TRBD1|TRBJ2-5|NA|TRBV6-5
TGTGCCAGCAGTTACGCACAGGGGTGGTGGGAGACCCAGTACTTC
CASSYAQGWWETQYF
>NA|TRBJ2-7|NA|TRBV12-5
TGTGCTAGTGGACTCACCCCAAGCTCCTACGAGCAGTACTTC
CASGLTPSSYEQYF
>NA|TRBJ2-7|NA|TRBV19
TGTGCCAGTAGTATAGGACAGGGACTCCACGAGCAGTACTTC
CASSIGQGLHEQYF
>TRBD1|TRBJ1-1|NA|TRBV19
TGTGCCAGTAGGCTGGGACAGAACCCCACTGAAGCTTTCTTT
CASRLGQNPTEAFF
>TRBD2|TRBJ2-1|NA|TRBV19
TGTGCCAGTAGTATGGGGGGGCCGACTAGCGGGAGGGTGTATGAGCAGTTCTTC
CASSMGGPTSGRVYEQFF
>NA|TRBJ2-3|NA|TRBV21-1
TGTGCCAGCACTGTCGGGGGGTCTGACACAGATACGCAGTATTTT
CASTVGGSDTDTQYF